Presented here are 11 T cell receptor beta chains from one specimen sequenced in a study of OX40 agonist ivuxolimab in advanced cancers. Repertoires were generated with immunoSEQ multiplex PCR, while TCRdb's copy carries only in-frame clones and drops some. The sample yields fewer than 90,000 clones, about 88% seen once. The material sequenced was CD4+ or CD8+ T cells sorted from blood, taken in a trial of the OX40 agonist ivuxolimab. The source of these receptors is an adult with an advanced solid tumor such as melanoma, head and neck, liver or kidney cancer.

The chain links TRBV11-2 to TRBJ2-1; 9 bases are shared with TRBD2. There are 17 residues in the CDR3. V lost 7 bases, J lost 0 bases, and 10 bases stayed unmatched. Germline-derived CDR1 and CDR2 are SGHAT and FQNNGV. The CDR3 loop reads CASKRREGLSSYNEQFF. The CDR3 nucleotides are TGTGCCAGCAAAAGGCGGGAGGGCCTGAGCTCCTACAATGAGCAGTTCTTC.

CDR3 sequence (DNA): TGCGCCAGCAGCTTGGCGGGTAGCGGGGGAAGGGCAGATACGCAGTATTTT. It translates to CASSLAGSGGRADTQYF. The chain combines TRBV5-1 with TRBJ2-3, with 9 positions matching TRBD2. There are 17 residues in the CDR3. Germline V lookup: CDR1 SGHRS, CDR2 YFSETQ. Germline trimming cut 0 bases from V and 4 bases from J; bases unmatched to any gene: 9.

The V call is TRBV5-4, the J call TRBJ2-3; TRBD2 matches 7 bases. J was trimmed by 3 bases and V by 0 bases; bases with no gene match: 4. CDR1 and CDR2 from the germline V gene are SGHNT and YYREEE (reference sequence). This CDR3 has 15 amino acids. This CDR3 is CASSLGGSSTDTQYF. DNA of the CDR3: TGTGCCAGCAGCTTGGGCGGGAGTTCGACAGATACGCAGTATTTT.

This chain connects TRBV18 to TRBJ2-5; D not certain. CDR1 and CDR2 (germline): KGHSH, LQKENI. Trimming took 6 bases from V and 5 from J, leaving 22 bases between them. The CDR3 spans 16 residues. The CDR3 sequence is CASSPVIVVAGETQYF. The CDR3 region has the DNA TGTGCCAGCTCCCCAGTTATAGTAGTCGCCGGCGAGACCCAGTACTTC. The variable domain in full, completed from reference TRBV18 and TRBJ2-5, reads NAGVMQNPRHLVRRRGQEARLRCSPMKGHSHVYWYRQLPEEGLKFMVYLQKENIIDESGMPKERFSAEFPKEGPSILRIQQVVRGDSAAYFCASSPVIVVAGETQYFGPGTRLLVL.

The V and J genes are TRBV2 and TRBJ2-2; D is ambiguous. This CDR3 is built from 12 residues. The ends were cut back, 4 bases at V and 5 bases at J, with 5 bases in the middle. In germline, CDR1 is SNHLY, CDR2 FYNNEI. The CDR3 DNA reads TGTGCCAGCAGTGTTGGGACCGGGGAGCTGTTTTTT. This encodes CASSVGTGELFF. Combining the CDR3 with reference TRBV2 and TRBJ2-2 gives the whole variable domain EPEVTQTPSHQVTQMGQEVILRCVPISNHLYFYWYRQILGQKVEFLVSFYNNEISEKSEIFDDQFSVERPDGSNFTLKIRSTKLEDSAMYFCASSVGTGELFFGEGSRLTVL.

This chain connects TRBV5-5 to TRBJ1-5; no firm D call. The V and J ends lost 0 bases and 6 bases respectively, with 10 bases between them. Germline V gives CDR1 SGHKS, CDR2 YYEKEE (reference sequence). The CDR3 consists of 14 residues. For the CDR3, the DNA is TGTGCCAGCAGCTTGGGACCTCTGGGTCAGCCCCAGCATTTT. The encoded protein is CASSLGPLGQPQHF.

This clone turned up a few times. The V and J genes are TRBV28 and TRBJ1-4; 9 bases align to TRBD1. In germline, CDR1 is MDHEN, CDR2 SYDVKM. Unmatched junction bases numbered 9, after V lost 5 bases and J lost 8 bases. The CDR3 spans 15 residues. The CDR3 DNA sequence: TGTGCCAGCAGTCCGACGGGACAGGGTGACGAAAAACTGTTTTTT. The encoded protein is CASSPTGQGDEKLFF.

The rearrangement joins TRBV5-1 to TRBJ1-5; D is possibly TRBD1 (5 bases). Germline V gene sequence: CDR1 SGHRS, CDR2 YFSETQ. V shed 7 bases and J shed 3 bases, with 11 bases lying between them. The CDR3 totals 13 residues. Here the CDR3 DNA reads TGCGCCAGCTCGGGGGGGGACAATCAGCCCCAGCATTTT. It is translated as CASSGGDNQPQHF.

This chain's CDR3 is CASSLRSNQPQHF. As DNA, the CDR3 is TGTGCCAGCAGCTTGAGAAGCAATCAGCCCCAGCATTTT. This chain links TRBV5-6 with TRBJ1-5, with unresolved D. The CDR3 totals 13 residues. V lost 1 base and J 1 base, leaving 3 bases between the germline ends. In germline, CDR1 is SGHDT, CDR2 YYEEEE. The full variable domain, in which reference TRBV5-6 and TRBJ1-5 provide the parts outside the CDR3, is DAGVTQSPTHLIKTRGQQVTLRCSPKSGHDTVSWYQQALGQGPQFIFQYYEEEERQRGNFPDRFSGHQFPNYSSELNVNALLLGDSALYLCASSLRSNQPQHFGDGTRLSIL.

V is TRBV9 and J is TRBJ2-5; a possible D gene is TRBD1 (5 bases). Germline V gives CDR1 SGDLS, CDR2 YYNGEE. The length of the CDR3 is 15 residues. Trimming stripped 4 bases from V and 5 bases from J, with 18 bases between. CDR3 coding DNA: TGTGCCAGCAGCACAACCCCGGACATGCCCGAGACCCAGTACTTC. Translated: CASSTTPDMPETQYF.

The chain links TRBV10-1 to TRBJ2-7; either TRBD1 or TRBD2 may fit D (5 bases each). The CDR3 has 15 residues. V was trimmed by 2 bases and J by 7 bases, leaving 18 bases between them. Germline values: CDR1 WNHNN, CDR2 SYGVQD (reference sequence). The CDR3 DNA is TGCGCCAGCAGTGAGGGGGGAGTCTCAAGGGAAGAGCAGTACTTC. It yields the protein CASSEGGVSREEQYF.